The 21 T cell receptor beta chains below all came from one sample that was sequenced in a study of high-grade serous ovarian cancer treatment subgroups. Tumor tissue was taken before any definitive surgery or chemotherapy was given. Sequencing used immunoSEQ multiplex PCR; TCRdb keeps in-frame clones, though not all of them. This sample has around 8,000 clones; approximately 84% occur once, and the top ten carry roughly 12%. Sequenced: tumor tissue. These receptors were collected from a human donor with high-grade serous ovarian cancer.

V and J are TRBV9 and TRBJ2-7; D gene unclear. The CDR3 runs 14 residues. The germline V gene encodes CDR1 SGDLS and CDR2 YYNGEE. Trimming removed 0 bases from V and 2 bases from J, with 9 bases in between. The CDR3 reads CASSVDGSPYEQYF. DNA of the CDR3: TGTGCCAGCAGCGTAGATGGCAGCCCCTACGAGCAGTACTTC.

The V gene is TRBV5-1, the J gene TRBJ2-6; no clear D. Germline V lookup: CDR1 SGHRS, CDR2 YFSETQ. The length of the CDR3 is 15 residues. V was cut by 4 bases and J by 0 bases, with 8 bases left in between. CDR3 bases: TGCGCCAGCAGCCTTGGTAGCTCTGGGGCCAACGTCCTGACTTTC. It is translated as CASSLGSSGANVLTF.

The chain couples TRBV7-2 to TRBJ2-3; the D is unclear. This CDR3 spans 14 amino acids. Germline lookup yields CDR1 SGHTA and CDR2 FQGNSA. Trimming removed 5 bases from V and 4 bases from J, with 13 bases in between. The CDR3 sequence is CASSRAWGSDTQYF. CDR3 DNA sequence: TGTGCCAGCAGCCGGGCCTGGGGATCAGATACGCAGTATTTT. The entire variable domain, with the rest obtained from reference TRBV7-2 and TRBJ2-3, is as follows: GAGVSQSPSNKVTEKGKDVELRCDPISGHTALYWYRQSLGQGLEFLIYFQGNSAPDKSGLPSDRFSAERTGGSVSTLTIQRTQQEDSAVYLCASSRAWGSDTQYFGPGTRLTVL.

The CDR3 loop is CASSEDKTQIRTQYF. CDR3 bases: TGTGCCAGCAGTGAAGACAAGACACAGATAAGGACGCAGTATTTT. The rearrangement links TRBV6-1 to TRBJ2-3; D ambiguous. Per germline, CDR1 MNHNS and CDR2 SASEGT. V was pared by 1 base and J by 9 bases, with 17 bases between. The CDR3 totals 15 residues.

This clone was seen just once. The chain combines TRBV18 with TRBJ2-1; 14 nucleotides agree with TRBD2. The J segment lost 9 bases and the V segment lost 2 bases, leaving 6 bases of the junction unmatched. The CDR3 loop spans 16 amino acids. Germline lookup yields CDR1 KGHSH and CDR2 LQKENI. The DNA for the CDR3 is TGTGCCAGCTCACCAACGGGGACTAGCGGGAGCTCTGAGCAGTTCTTC. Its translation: CASSPTGTSGSSEQFF.

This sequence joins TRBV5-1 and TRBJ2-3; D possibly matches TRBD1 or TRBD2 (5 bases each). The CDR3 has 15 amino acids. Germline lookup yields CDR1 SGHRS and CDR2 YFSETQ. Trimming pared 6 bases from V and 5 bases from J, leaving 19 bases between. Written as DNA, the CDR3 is TGCGCCAGCAACCTTTGGGACGGAAGAATAGATACGCAGTATTTT. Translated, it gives CASNLWDGRIDTQYF.

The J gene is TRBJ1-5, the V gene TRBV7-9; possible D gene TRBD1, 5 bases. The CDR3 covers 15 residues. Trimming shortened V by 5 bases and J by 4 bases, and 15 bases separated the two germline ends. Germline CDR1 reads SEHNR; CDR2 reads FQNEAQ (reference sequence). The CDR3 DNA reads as TGTGCCAGCAGCCCCCGCGGCGGGGGTAATCAGCCCCAGCATTTT. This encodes CASSPRGGGNQPQHF.

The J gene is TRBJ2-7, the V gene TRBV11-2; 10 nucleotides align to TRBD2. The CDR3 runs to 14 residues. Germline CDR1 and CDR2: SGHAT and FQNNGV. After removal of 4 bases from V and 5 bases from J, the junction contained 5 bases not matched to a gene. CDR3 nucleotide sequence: TGTGCCAGCAGCTACAGCGGGGGGGTAGACGAGCAGTACTTC. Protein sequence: CASSYSGGVDEQYF. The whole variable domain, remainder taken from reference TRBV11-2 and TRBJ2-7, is EAGVAQSPRYKIIEKRQSVAFWCNPISGHATLYWYQQILGQGPKLLIQFQNNGVVDDSQLPKDRFSAERLKGVDSTLKIQPAKLEDSAVYLCASSYSGGVDEQYFGPGTRLTVT.

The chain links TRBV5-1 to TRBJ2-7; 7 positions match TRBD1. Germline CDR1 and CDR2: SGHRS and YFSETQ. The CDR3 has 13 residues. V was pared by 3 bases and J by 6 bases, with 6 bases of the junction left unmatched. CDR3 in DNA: TGCGCCAGCAGCTCTACAGGGGTCTCCGAGCAGTACTTC. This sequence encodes CASSSTGVSEQYF.

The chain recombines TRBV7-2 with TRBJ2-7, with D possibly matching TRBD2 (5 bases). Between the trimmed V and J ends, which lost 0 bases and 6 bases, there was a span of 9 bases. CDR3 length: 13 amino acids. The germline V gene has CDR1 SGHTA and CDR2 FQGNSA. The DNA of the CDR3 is TGTGCCAGCAGCTTAGCTGAGGGAAGCGAGCAGTACTTC. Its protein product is CASSLAEGSEQYF.

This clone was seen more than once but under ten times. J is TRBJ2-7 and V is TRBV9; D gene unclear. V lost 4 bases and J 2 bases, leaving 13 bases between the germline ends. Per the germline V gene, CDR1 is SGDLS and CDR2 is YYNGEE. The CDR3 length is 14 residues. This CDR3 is CASSPADPTYEQYF. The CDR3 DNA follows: TGTGCCAGCAGCCCAGCCGATCCAACCTACGAGCAGTACTTC.

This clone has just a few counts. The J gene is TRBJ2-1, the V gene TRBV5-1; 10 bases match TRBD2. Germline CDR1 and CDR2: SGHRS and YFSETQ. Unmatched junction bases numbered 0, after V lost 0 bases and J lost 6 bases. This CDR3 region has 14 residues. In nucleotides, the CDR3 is TGCGCCAGCAGCTTGGGACTAGCGGGCAATGAGCAGTTCTTC. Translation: CASSLGLAGNEQFF.

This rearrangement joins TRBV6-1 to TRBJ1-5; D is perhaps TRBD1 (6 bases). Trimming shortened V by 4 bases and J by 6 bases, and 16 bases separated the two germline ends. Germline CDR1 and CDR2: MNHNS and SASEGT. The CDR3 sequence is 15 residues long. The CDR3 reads CASSGVSGDTQPQHF. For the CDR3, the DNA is TGTGCCAGCAGTGGAGTGTCAGGGGATACTCAGCCCCAGCATTTT.

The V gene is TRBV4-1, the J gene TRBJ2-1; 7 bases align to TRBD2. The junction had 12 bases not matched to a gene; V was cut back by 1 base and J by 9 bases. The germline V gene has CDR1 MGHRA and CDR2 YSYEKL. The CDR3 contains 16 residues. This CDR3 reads CASSQGGGLPAVEQFF. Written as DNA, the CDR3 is TGCGCCAGCAGCCAAGGGGGGGGACTACCGGCGGTTGAGCAGTTCTTC.

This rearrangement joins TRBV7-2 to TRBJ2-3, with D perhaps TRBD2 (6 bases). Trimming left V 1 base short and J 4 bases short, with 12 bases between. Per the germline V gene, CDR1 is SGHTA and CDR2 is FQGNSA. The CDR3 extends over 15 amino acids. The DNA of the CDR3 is TGTGCCAGCAGCTTAGTCGGCGGGGTTTCAGATACGCAGTATTTT. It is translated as CASSLVGGVSDTQYF.

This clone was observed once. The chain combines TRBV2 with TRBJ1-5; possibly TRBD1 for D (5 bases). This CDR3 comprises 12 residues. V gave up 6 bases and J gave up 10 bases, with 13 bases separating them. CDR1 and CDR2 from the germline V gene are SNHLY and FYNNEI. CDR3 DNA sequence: TGTGCCAGCAGCAGGGCCGCAACTCCCCAGCATTTT. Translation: CASSRAATPQHF. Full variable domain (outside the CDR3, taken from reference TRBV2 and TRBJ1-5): EPEVTQTPSHQVTQMGQEVILRCVPISNHLYFYWYRQILGQKVEFLVSFYNNEISEKSEIFDDQFSVERPDGSNFTLKIRSTKLEDSAMYFCASSRAATPQHFGDGTRLSIL.

The chain's CDR3 is CASGAGELAPGELFF. In nucleotides, the CDR3 is TGTGCCAGCGGGGCGGGCGAGCTAGCCCCCGGGGAGCTGTTTTTT. This sequence joins TRBV2 and TRBJ2-2; D may correspond to TRBD1 or TRBD2 (5 bases each). Trimming took off 8 bases at V and 6 bases at J, with 19 bases between the two ends. Looked up from germline, CDR1 is SNHLY and CDR2 is FYNNEI. The length of the CDR3 is 15 residues.

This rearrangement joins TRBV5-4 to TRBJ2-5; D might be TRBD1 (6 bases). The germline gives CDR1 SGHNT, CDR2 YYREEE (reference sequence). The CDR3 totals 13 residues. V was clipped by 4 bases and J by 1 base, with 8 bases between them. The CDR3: CASSRTAQETQYF. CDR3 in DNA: TGTGCCAGCAGCCGGACAGCCCAAGAGACCCAGTACTTC.

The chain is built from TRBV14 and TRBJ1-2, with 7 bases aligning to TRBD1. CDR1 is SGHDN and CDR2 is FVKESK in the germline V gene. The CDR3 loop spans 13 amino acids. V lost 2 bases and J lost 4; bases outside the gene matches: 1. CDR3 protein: CASSQTGVYGYTF. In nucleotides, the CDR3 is TGTGCCAGCAGCCAAACAGGGGTCTATGGCTACACCTTC.

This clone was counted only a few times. CDR3 sequence: CASSYGLLNTEAFF. The DNA of the CDR3 is TGTGCCAGTAGTTACGGACTTCTGAACACTGAAGCTTTCTTT. V usage is TRBV19 and J usage is TRBJ1-1; D remains unclear. Trimming took off 5 bases at V and 0 bases at J, with 10 bases between the two ends. The germline V gene encodes CDR1 LNHDA and CDR2 SQIVND (reference sequence). The CDR3 is 14 residues long.

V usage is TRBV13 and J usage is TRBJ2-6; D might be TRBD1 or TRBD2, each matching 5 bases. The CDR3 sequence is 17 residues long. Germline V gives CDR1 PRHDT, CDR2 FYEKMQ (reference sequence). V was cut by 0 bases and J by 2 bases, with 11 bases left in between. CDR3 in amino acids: CASSLGLGATGANVLTF. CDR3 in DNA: TGTGCCAGCAGCTTAGGGCTCGGGGCCACTGGGGCCAACGTCCTGACTTTC.